Listed below are T cell receptor beta chains from one sample, sequenced in a study of blood T cell repertoires in COVID-19. The protocol was immunoSEQ multiplex PCR, while the TCRdb copy is restricted to in-frame clones and leaves out a portion. In the table there are about 180,000 clones, roughly 87% of which are singletons. The sequenced sample consisted of peripheral blood. The receptors here all came from a woman in her seventies with COVID-19, enrolled during active disease. Both conserved end residues are part of each CDR3.

v_gene: TRBV11-2; j_gene: TRBJ2-1; CDR3aa: CASSFGLAGGPVEQFF
v_gene: TRBV21-1; j_gene: TRBJ2-1; CDR3aa: CASSKMMGLAGVYNEQFF
v_gene: TRBV5-6; j_gene: TRBJ1-1; CDR3aa: CASSQQGRSTEAFF
v_gene: TRBV6-2/TRBV6-3; j_gene: TRBJ1-1; CDR3aa: CASSDRTGTPEAFF
v_gene: TRBV6-6; j_gene: TRBJ2-7; CDR3aa: CASAQEGSSYEQYF
v_gene: TRBV12-3/TRBV12-4; j_gene: TRBJ2-7; CDR3aa: CASSLGGGYEQYF
v_gene: TRBV11-3; j_gene: TRBJ2-4; CDR3aa: CASSSGNKNIQYF
v_gene: TRBV14; j_gene: TRBJ1-3; CDR3aa: CASSRQTGGSSGNTIYF
v_gene: TRBV19; j_gene: TRBJ2-2; CDR3aa: CATRRLAGAHSEVVSTGELFF
v_gene: TRBV2; j_gene: TRBJ2-7; CDR3aa: CASRVAPGTGDDEQYF
v_gene: TRBV28; j_gene: TRBJ1-5; CDR3aa: CASSSPSLGNQPQHF
v_gene: TRBV7-9; j_gene: TRBJ1-1; CDR3aa: CASSGEQGGPTEAFF
v_gene: TRBV6-2/TRBV6-3; j_gene: TRBJ1-3; CDR3aa: CASSYSNHDREGGNTIYF
v_gene: TRBV18; j_gene: TRBJ1-6; CDR3aa: CASSSPGNKNSPLHF
v_gene: TRBV18; j_gene: TRBJ2-2; CDR3aa: CASSPARQFGELFF
v_gene: TRBV10-3; j_gene: TRBJ2-1; CDR3aa: CAISGLAGSSEQFF
v_gene: TRBV2; j_gene: TRBJ1-4; CDR3aa: CASSPGEEKLFF